Following are 12 T cell receptor beta chains from one sample sequenced in a study of blood T cell repertoires in COVID-19. TCRdb's copy holds only in-frame clones and misses some; the assay was immunoSEQ multiplex PCR. This sample has approximately 300,000 clones, with approximately 85% found just once. Sequenced: peripheral blood. The receptors here all came from a human donor with COVID-19, enrolled during active disease. The donor label of this sample is uncertain.

DNA for the CDR3: TGTGCCAGCACCGGACAGACAGGGATAGGGAATTCACCCCTCCACTTT. As protein: CASTGQTGIGNSPLHF. The chain employs TRBV5-6 and TRBJ1-6; 7 nucleotides line up with TRBD1. CDR1 and CDR2 (germline): SGHDT, YYEEEE. This CDR3 contains 16 residues. Trimming removed 6 bases from V and 7 bases from J; junction bases left unmatched: 13.

CDR3 in DNA: TGCGCCAGCAGCTTTAAGGCGGGGTCTTCTAGCACAGATACGCAGTATTTT. Protein: CASSFKAGSSSTDTQYF. This chain connects TRBV5-1 to TRBJ2-3, with TRBD2 as a possible D gene (6 bases). CDR3 length equals 17 residues. The ends were cut back, 2 bases at V and 0 bases at J, with 16 bases in the middle. Germline V gene sequence: CDR1 SGHRS, CDR2 YFSETQ.

The chain recombines TRBV4-1 with TRBJ2-7; possibly TRBD2 for D (6 bases). The CDR3 sequence is 18 residues long. The germline CDR1 and CDR2 sequences are MGHRA and YSYEKL. Trimming stripped 0 bases from V and 0 bases from J, with 18 bases between. CDR3 sequence reads: CASSQDSSGRGVSYEQYF. DNA of the CDR3: TGCGCCAGCAGCCAAGATTCCAGCGGGCGAGGGGTCTCCTACGAGCAGTACTTC.

This clone turned up a few times. The rearrangement uses TRBV7-9 and TRBJ2-1, with D perhaps matching TRBD1 (6 bases). CDR1 is SEHNR and CDR2 is FQNEAQ in the germline V gene (reference sequence). V gave up 11 bases and J gave up 0 bases, with 14 bases separating them. The CDR3 sequence is 14 residues long. The DNA of the CDR3 is TGTGCCCTAGGGGGTGGAAGCTCCTACAATGAGCAGTTCTTC. It is translated as CALGGGSSYNEQFF.

The rearrangement links TRBV2 to TRBJ2-7; 12 nucleotides agree with TRBD1. The CDR3 contains 17 residues. The V and J ends lost 5 bases and 3 bases, in that order; junction bases with no gene match: 11. Per germline, CDR1 SNHLY and CDR2 FYNNEI. This CDR3 is CASSPHPRDRGLYEQYF. DNA for the CDR3: TGTGCCAGCAGTCCTCACCCCCGGGACAGGGGGCTCTACGAGCAGTACTTC.

The chain uses TRBV10-3 and TRBJ1-5; D is ambiguous. Germline V lookup: CDR1 ENHRY, CDR2 SYGVKD. Deletions cut 4 bases from V and 6 bases from J, with 16 bases between. The CDR3 has 15 residues. The CDR3 here is CAISVDPARGQPQHF. CDR3 in DNA: TGTGCCATCAGTGTCGATCCTGCCCGGGGTCAGCCCCAGCATTTT.

The V and J genes are TRBV9 and TRBJ2-1; 9 nucleotides line up with TRBD2. The J segment lost 6 bases and the V segment lost 0 bases, leaving 7 bases of the junction unmatched. Per the germline V gene, CDR1 is SGDLS and CDR2 is YYNGEE. There are 16 residues in the CDR3. The CDR3 region is CASSVGTSADFNEQFF. The DNA of the CDR3 is TGTGCCAGCAGCGTAGGGACTAGCGCCGATTTCAATGAGCAGTTCTTC.

This chain links TRBV28 with TRBJ1-2; 10 positions agree with TRBD1. The CDR3 has 13 amino acids. V shed 7 bases and J 7 bases; nucleotides not matched to a gene: 6. Germline V lookup: CDR1 MDHEN, CDR2 SYDVKM. CDR3 sequence reads: CASTLRDRGGYTF. As DNA, the CDR3 is TGTGCCAGCACCCTCCGGGACAGGGGTGGCTACACCTTC.

The gene calls are TRBV7-2 and TRBJ1-3; D unresolved. There are 15 residues in the CDR3. V gave up 5 bases and J gave up 0 bases, with 11 bases separating them. CDR1 and CDR2 from the germline V gene are SGHTA and FQGNSA. The CDR3 DNA follows: TGTGCCAGCAGCGTCGGGATTCTCTCTGGAAACACCATATATTTT. Translating it yields CASSVGILSGNTIYF.

J is TRBJ1-1 and V is TRBV19, with a tentative D call TRBD1 (6 bases). The CDR3 loop spans 13 amino acids. The V end was cut by 4 bases, the J end by 13 bases, with 19 bases between. Germline loops: CDR1 LNHDA, CDR2 SQIVND (reference sequence). The CDR3 reads CASSNLGGGGFFF. DNA for the CDR3: TGTGCCAGTAGTAATTTAGGGGGTGGGGGATTTTTCTTT.

The chain links TRBV18 to TRBJ1-2; 8 bases line up with TRBD1. This CDR3 has 15 amino acids. Germline CDR1 KGHSH, CDR2 LQKENI. The ends lost 0 bases at V and 5 bases at J; junction bases unmatched: 5. CDR3 coding DNA: TGTGCCAGCTCACCACCCCAGGGGGCTGGGTATGGCTACACCTTC. Residues: CASSPPQGAGYGYTF.

The chain links TRBV7-3 to TRBJ1-4; 7 bases agree with TRBD1. There are 14 residues in the CDR3. The germline CDR1 and CDR2 sequences are SGHTA and FQGTGA. V trimming: 3 bases; J trimming: 6 bases; junction bases outside the gene matches: 4. The CDR3 reads CASSLTGIDEKLFF. The CDR3 DNA follows: TGTGCCAGCAGCTTGACAGGGATCGATGAAAAACTGTTTTTT.